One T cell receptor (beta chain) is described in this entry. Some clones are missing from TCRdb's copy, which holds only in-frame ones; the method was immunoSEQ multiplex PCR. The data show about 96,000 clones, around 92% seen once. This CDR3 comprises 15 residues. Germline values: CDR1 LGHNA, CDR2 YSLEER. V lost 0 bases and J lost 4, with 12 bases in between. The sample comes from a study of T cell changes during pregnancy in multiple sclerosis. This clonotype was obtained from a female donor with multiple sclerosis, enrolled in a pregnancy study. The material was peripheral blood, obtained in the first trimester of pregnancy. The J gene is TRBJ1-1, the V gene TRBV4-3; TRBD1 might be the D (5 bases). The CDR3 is CASSQDATVITEAFF. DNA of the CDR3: TGCGCCAGCAGCCAAGACGCGACAGTTATCACTGAAGCTTTCTTT.